This T cell receptor (beta chain) was observed in a study of early T cells in non-severe SARS-CoV-2 infection. V was pared by 5 bases and J by 5 bases, with 12 bases between. The V gene's germline CDR1 is DFQATT and CDR2 SNEGSKA (reference sequence). This CDR3 has 12 amino acids. Each CDR3 protein gets one entry after TCRdb re-called the 5' RACE reads with MiXCR. Of around 58,000 distinct CDR3 sequences listed, about 13% are singletons. The chain joins TRBV20-1 to TRBJ1-2; D may be TRBD1 (5 bases). This receptor was taken from an adult who was a healthcare worker with PCR-confirmed SARS-CoV-2 infection or an uninfected control (not recorded which). The material sequenced was whole blood. CDR3 sequence reads: CSAGRDFYGYTF. The CDR3 DNA is TGCAGTGCTGGCCGGGACTTTTATGGCTACACCTTC.